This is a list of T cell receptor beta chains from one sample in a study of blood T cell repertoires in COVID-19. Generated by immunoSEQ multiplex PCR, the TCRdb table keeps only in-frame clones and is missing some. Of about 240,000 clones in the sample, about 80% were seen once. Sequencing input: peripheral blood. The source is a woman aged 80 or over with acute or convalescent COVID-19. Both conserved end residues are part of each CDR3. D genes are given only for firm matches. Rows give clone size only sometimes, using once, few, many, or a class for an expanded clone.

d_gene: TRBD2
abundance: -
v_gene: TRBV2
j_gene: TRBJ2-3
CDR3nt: TGTGCCAGCAGTGGACTAGCGGGGGGGAAAGATACGCAGTATTTT
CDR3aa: CASSGLAGGKDTQYF

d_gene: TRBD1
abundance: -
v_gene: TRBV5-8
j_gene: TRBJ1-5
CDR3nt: TGTGCCAGCAAGAGACAGGGGATCGGGCCCCAGCATTTT
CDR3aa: CASKRQGIGPQHF

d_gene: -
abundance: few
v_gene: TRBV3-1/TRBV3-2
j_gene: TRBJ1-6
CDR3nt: TGTGCCAGCAGCCCCTCCGGGGTTAGTAATTCACCCCTCCACTTT
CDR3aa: CASSPSGVSNSPLHF

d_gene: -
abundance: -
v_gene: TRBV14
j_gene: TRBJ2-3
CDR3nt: TGTGCCAGCAGCCAAGCAGGCCCCAGCACAGATACGCAGTATTTT
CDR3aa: CASSQAGPSTDTQYF

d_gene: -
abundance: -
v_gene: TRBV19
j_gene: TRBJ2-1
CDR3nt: TGTGCCAGTAGTATAAGTAGACAGTCCTACAATGAGCAGTTCTTC
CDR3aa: CASSISRQSYNEQFF

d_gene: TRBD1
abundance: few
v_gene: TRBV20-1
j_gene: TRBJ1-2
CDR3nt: TGCAGTGCCTGGACAGGCGGGGGCTACACCTTC
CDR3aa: CSAWTGGGYTF

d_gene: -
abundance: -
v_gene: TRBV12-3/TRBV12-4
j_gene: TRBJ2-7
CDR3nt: TGTGCCAGCAGGCCACTCGGGACCTACGAGCAGTACTTC
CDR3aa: CASRPLGTYEQYF

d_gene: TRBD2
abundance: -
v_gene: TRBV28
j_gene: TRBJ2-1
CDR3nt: TGTGCCAGCAGTGAACAGCGGGGGGGGTACAATGAGCAGTTCTTC
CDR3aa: CASSEQRGGYNEQFF

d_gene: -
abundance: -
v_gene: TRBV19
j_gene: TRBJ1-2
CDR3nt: TGTGCCAGTAGTTACAGCTATGGCTACACCTTC
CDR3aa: CASSYSYGYTF

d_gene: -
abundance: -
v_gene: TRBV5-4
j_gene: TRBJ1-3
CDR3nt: TGTGCCAGCCAGACGGGGAACACCATATATTTT
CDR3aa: CASQTGNTIYF

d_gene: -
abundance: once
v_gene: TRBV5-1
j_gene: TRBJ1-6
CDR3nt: TGCGCCAGCAGCCTTAGGGGTGCTAATTCACCCCTCCACTTT
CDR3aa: CASSLRGANSPLHF

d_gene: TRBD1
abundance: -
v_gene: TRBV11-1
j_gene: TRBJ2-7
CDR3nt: TGTGCCAGCAGCTTATCCGGGACAGTCGGTCACGAGCAGTACTTC
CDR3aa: CASSLSGTVGHEQYF

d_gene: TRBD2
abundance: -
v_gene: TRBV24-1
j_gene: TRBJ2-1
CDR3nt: TGTGCCACCAGTGACTCACTAGCGGGCTGGGGCAATGAGCAGTTCTTC
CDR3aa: CATSDSLAGWGNEQFF

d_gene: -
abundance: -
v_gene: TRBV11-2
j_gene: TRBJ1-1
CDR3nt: TGTGCCAGCAGCTCCACAGGGATTAACACTGAAGCTTTCTTT
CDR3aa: CASSSTGINTEAFF

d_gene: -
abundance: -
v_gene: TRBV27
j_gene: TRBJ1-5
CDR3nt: TGTGCCAGCAAACGGGAGCAGGGTGGAAATCAGCCCCAGCATTTT
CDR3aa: CASKREQGGNQPQHF

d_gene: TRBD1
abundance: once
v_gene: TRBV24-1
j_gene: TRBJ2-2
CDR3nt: TGTGCCACCAGTGGACAGGGGATTGGCGGGGAGCTGTTTTTT
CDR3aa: CATSGQGIGGELFF

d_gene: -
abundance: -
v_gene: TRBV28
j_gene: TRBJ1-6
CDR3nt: TGTGCCAGCAGTTTATTTGTCAGGATCTCCTATAATTCACCCCTCCACTTT
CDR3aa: CASSLFVRISYNSPLHF

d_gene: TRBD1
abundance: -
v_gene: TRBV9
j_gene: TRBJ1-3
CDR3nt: TGTGCCAGCAGCCCTACAACTGACAGGGCTGGAAACACCATATATTTT
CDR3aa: CASSPTTDRAGNTIYF

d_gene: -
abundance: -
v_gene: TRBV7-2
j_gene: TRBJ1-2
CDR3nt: TGTGCCAGCAGCTTAGCGCGGTCTAACTATGGCTACACCTTC
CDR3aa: CASSLARSNYGYTF

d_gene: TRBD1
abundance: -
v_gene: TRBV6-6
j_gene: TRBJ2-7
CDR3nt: TGTGCCAGCGGGACAGATACCTACGAGCAGTACTTC
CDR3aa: CASGTDTYEQYF

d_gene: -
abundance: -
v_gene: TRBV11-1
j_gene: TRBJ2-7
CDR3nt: TGTGCCAGCAGCCGGGTTGCGGGCTACGAGCAGTACTTC
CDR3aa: CASSRVAGYEQYF

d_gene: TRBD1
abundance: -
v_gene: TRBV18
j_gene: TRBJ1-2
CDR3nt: TGTGCCAGCTCACCGTCTCGACAGGGGTCGTTTGGCTACACCTTC
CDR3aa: CASSPSRQGSFGYTF

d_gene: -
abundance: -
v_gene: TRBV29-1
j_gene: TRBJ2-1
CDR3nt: TGCAGCGTTGCCGAGCCGGGGTACAATGAGCAGTTCTTC
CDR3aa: CSVAEPGYNEQFF

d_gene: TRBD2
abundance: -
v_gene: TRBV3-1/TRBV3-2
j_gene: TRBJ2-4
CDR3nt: TGTGCCAGCAGCCAAGGACTAGCGGGGCCCTCAGCAGCCAAAAACATTCAGTACTTC
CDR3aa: CASSQGLAGPSAAKNIQYF

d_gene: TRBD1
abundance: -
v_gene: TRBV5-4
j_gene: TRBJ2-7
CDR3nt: TGTGCCAGCAGCCCCGGACAGGGGTATTCCTACGAGCAGTACTTC
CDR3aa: CASSPGQGYSYEQYF

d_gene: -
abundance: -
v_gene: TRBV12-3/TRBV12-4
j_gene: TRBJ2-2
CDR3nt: TGTGCCAGCAGTTTTCTAGCCGGCGGGGAGCTGTTTTTT
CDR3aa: CASSFLAGGELFF

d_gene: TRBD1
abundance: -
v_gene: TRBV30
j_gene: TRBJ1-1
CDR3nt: TGTGCCTGGGAACAGGGGGTAGGGACTGAAGCTTTCTTT
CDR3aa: CAWEQGVGTEAFF

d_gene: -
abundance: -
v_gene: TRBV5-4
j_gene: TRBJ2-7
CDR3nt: TGTGCCAGCAGCTTTTTCCCCCCCACCCACCGGGGGGCTAGCTACGAGCAGTACTTC
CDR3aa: CASSFFPPTHRGASYEQYF

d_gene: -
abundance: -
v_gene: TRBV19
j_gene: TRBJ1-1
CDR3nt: TGTGCCAGTACCCAAGACATACCCAACACTGAAGCTTTCTTT
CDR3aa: CASTQDIPNTEAFF

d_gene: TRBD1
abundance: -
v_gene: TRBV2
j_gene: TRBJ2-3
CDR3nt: TGTGCCAGCAGACGGGACAGGACAGATACGCAGTATTTT
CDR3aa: CASRRDRTDTQYF

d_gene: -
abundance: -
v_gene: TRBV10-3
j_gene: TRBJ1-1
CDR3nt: TGTGCCATCAGTGAGTGGACAGTCGCTGAAGCTTTCTTT
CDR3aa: CAISEWTVAEAFF

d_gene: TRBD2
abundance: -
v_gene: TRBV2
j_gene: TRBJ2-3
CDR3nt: TGTGCCAGCGGCCGGGGGGGATCGGGGGCCCGCACAGATACGCAGTATTTT
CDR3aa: CASGRGGSGARTDTQYF

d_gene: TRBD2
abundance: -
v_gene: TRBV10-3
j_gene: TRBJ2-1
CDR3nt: TGTGCCATCAGTGAGTCCCTAGCGGGGGACCTAAGCTCCTACAATGAGCAGTTCTTC
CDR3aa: CAISESLAGDLSSYNEQFF

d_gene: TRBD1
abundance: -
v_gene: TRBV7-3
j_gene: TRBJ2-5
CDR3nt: TGTGCCAGCAGCCCCCAGGGGGGACAGGCAGAGACCCAGTACTTC
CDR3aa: CASSPQGGQAETQYF

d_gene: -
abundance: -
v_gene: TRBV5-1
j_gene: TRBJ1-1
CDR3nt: TGCGCCAGCAGCTTACTCCAGGGAGGGGTGAACACTGAAGCTTTCTTT
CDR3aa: CASSLLQGGVNTEAFF

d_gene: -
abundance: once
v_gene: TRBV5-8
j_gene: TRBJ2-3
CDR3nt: TGTGCCAGCAGCCCCGGCACAGATACGCAGTATTTT
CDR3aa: CASSPGTDTQYF

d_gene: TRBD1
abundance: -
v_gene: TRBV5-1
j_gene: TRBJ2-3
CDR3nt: TGCGCCAGCAGCCAAGACAGGGCGGGCACAGATACGCAGTATTTT
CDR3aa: CASSQDRAGTDTQYF

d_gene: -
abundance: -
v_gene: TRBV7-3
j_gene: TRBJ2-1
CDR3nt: TGTGCCAGCAGCTTAACGGGCAGGGACAATGAGCAGTTCTTC
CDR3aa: CASSLTGRDNEQFF

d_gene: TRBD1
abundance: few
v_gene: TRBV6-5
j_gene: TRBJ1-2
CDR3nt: TGTGCCAGCAGCCCCTCCTTGGGACAGTCCTATGGCTACACCTTC
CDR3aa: CASSPSLGQSYGYTF

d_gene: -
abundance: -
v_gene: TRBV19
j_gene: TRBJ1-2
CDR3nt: TGTGCCAGTAGTGCCGTTCGGAGGTCGAGCTATGGCTACACCTTC
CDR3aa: CASSAVRRSSYGYTF

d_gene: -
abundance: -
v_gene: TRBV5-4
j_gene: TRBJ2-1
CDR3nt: TGTGCCAGCAGCTTGGTTGGAGGTCTCGACAATGAGCAGTTCTTC
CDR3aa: CASSLVGGLDNEQFF

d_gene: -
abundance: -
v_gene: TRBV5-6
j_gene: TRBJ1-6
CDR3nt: TGTGCCAGCAGCTTGGATTGGTCAGGGGTAGGATCACCCCTCCACTTT
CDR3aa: CASSLDWSGVGSPLHF

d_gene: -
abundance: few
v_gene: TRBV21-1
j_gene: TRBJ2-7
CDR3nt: TGTGCCAGCAACCCACACAGGTTCCCCTTCGTAGAGCAGTACTTC
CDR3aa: CASNPHRFPFVEQYF

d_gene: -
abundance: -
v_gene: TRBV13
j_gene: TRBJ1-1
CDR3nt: TGTGCCAGCGGGGGCCTACGGGGGGCGTTTAGTGGGAACACTGAAGCTTTCTTT
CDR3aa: CASGGLRGAFSGNTEAFF

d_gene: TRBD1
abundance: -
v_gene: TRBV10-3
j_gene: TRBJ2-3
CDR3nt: TGTGCCGCCTCCACAGGGGGCCGCACAGATACGCAGTATTTT
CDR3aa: CAASTGGRTDTQYF

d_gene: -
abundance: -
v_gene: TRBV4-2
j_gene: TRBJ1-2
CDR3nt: TGTGCCAGCAGCCCGGAACAGGGTTCTAACTATGGCTACACCTTC
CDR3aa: CASSPEQGSNYGYTF

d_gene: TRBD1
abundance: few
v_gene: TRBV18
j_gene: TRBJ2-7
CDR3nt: TGTGCCAGCTCACCACCAATACGGGACAGGGTTTTTTCCTACGAGCAGTACTTC
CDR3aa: CASSPPIRDRVFSYEQYF

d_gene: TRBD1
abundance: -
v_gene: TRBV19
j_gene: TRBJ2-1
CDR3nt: TGTGCCAGTAGTCCCCCCGGACAGGGACAGAATGAGCAGTTCTTC
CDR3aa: CASSPPGQGQNEQFF